This T cell receptor beta chain was recorded in a study of brain metastases from non-small cell lung cancer. Sequencing used immunoSEQ multiplex PCR; TCRdb keeps in-frame clones, though not all of them. This table holds some 4,400 clones, roughly 80% found once. The clonotype originates from a donor at least 40 years old with non-small cell lung cancer. The material sequenced was tumor-adjacent normal tissue.

As DNA, the CDR3 is TGTGCCAGTAGTATGGGCCGAGGGTGGACCTCCTACGAGCAGTACTTC. Protein product: CASSMGRGWTSYEQYF. The chain combines TRBV19 with TRBJ2-7, with D possibly TRBD2 on 5 matching bases. This CDR3 is built from 16 residues. V gave up 3 bases and J gave up 0 bases, with 15 bases separating them. Germline V gives CDR1 LNHDA, CDR2 SQIVND (reference sequence).